This T cell receptor (beta chain) was recovered during a study of blood T cell repertoires in COVID-19. Study overall: PBMCs, B-cell-depleted T cells, or T cells provided the cDNA or gDNA that made up the material.

Profiling relied on immunoSEQ multiplex PCR, and the TCRdb table lists in-frame clones only, not all of them. The sample holds around 260,000 clones, around nine tenths seen once. Germline V lookup: CDR1 SQVTM, CDR2 ANQGSEA. The CDR3 is 15 amino acids. V lost 7 bases, J lost 5 bases, and 11 bases stayed unmatched. V and J are TRBV29-1 and TRBJ2-1, with 10 bases identical to TRBD2. Specimen: peripheral blood. This clonotype was obtained from a young man with acute or convalescent COVID-19. The CDR3 coding sequence is TGCAGCGATCTTATAGCGGGAGGCCGGCACAATGAGCAGTTCTTC. Amino acid sequence: CSDLIAGGRHNEQFF.